The next 19 T cell receptor beta chains were all read from a single sample in a study of blood T cell repertoires in COVID-19. Here immunoSEQ multiplex PCR was the method, and the copy in TCRdb shows in-frame clones only, minus some. Here the sample spans about 14,000 clones, about 88% being singletons. The sequenced sample was peripheral blood. The receptors come from a human donor in a cohort sampled during active COVID-19.

This clone came up once. The chain joins TRBV11-2 to TRBJ1-6; no definite D call. Per germline, CDR1 SGHAT and CDR2 FQNNGV. The CDR3 sequence is 16 residues long. V lost 6 bases and J lost 6, with 18 bases in between. CDR3 sequence reads: CASRLGGGESNSPLHF. Written as DNA, the CDR3 is TGTGCCAGCAGGCTCGGCGGTGGTGAGAGTAATTCACCCCTCCACTTT.

The chain combines TRBV6-2 or TRBV6-3 with TRBJ2-3, with 10 positions matching TRBD1. CDR3 length: 16 residues. Germline V lookup: CDR1 MNHEY, CDR2 SVGEGT. V dropped 0 bases and J dropped 1; count of bases not matched to a gene: 1. DNA for the CDR3: TGTGCCAGCAGTTACTCGGGGACAGGGGGCACAGATACGCAGTATTTT. Its translation: CASSYSGTGGTDTQYF.

The genes are TRBV3-1 (or the pseudogene TRBV3-2) and TRBJ1-3; D is unresolved. The CDR3 has 14 residues. The V gene lost 6 bases and the J gene lost 0 bases, with 9 bases spanning the gap. The germline CDR1 and CDR2 sequences are LGHDT and YNNKEL (reference sequence). The CDR3, as DNA: TGTGCCAGCAGTCCGCGGTCCTCTGGAAACACCATATATTTT. This encodes CASSPRSSGNTIYF.

V is TRBV29-1 and J is TRBJ1-1, with 10 bases identical to TRBD1. The CDR3 runs to 14 residues. Germline values: CDR1 SQVTM, CDR2 ANQGSEA. After removal of 7 bases from V and 5 bases from J, the junction contained 10 bases not matched to a gene. CDR3 coding DNA: TGCAGCGATGACAGGGGGCTCAGAAAGACTGAAGCTTTCTTT. Amino acid sequence: CSDDRGLRKTEAFF.

The V and J genes are TRBV5-6 and TRBJ2-2, with 7 bases aligning to TRBD1. The CDR3 covers 15 residues. The V and J ends lost 1 base and 3 bases, in that order; junction bases with no gene match: 3. Germline lookup yields CDR1 SGHDT and CDR2 YYEEEE. The CDR3 region has the DNA TGTGCCAGCAGCTTGAGGGGGCCGCACACCGGGGAGCTGTTTTTT. The encoded protein is CASSLRGPHTGELFF.

The J gene is TRBJ2-1, the V gene TRBV14; 10 bases are shared with TRBD1. Trimming removed 4 bases from V and 2 bases from J; junction bases left unmatched: 5. In germline, CDR1 is SGHDN, CDR2 FVKESK. This CDR3 spans 16 amino acids. The CDR3 bases are TGTGCCAGCAGCCGCGGGACAGGGGTAACCTACAATGAGCAGTTCTTC. This translates into CASSRGTGVTYNEQFF.

DNA for the CDR3: TGTGCCAGCAGCCGAAAAGGACAGGGACCTAATTCACCCCTCCACTTT. Its protein is CASSRKGQGPNSPLHF. The genes are TRBV3-1 (or the pseudogene TRBV3-2) and TRBJ1-6; 8 nucleotides agree with TRBD1. This CDR3 region has 16 residues. CDR1 is LGHDT and CDR2 is YNNKEL in the germline V gene (reference sequence). Trimming took 4 bases from V and 6 from J; bases not matched to a gene: 8.

The chain has TRBV29-1 and TRBJ2-3; a possible D gene is TRBD2 (6 bases). Germline V gene lookup returns CDR1 SQVTM and CDR2 ANQGSEA. V was trimmed by 4 bases and J by 0 bases, leaving 11 bases between them. This CDR3 region has 14 residues. Here the CDR3 reads CSVAPSVSTDTQYF. CDR3 nucleotide sequence: TGCAGCGTTGCCCCTAGCGTTAGCACAGATACGCAGTATTTT.

This chain uses TRBV4-3 with TRBJ2-7; D perhaps matches TRBD1 (6 bases). CDR3 length: 14 amino acids. The germline V gene has CDR1 LGHNA and CDR2 YSLEER. V was trimmed by 0 bases and J by 6 bases, leaving 12 bases between them. The CDR3 DNA reads as TGCGCCAGCAGCCAAGAAACAGGGCTCCGCGAGCAGTACTTC. It specifies CASSQETGLREQYF.

This sequence joins TRBV5-1 and TRBJ2-5; 9 nucleotides match TRBD2. Trimming at V came to 4 bases and at J to 5 bases, leaving 12 bases not matched to a gene. From germline, CDR1 is SGHRS and CDR2 YFSETQ. This CDR3 contains 16 residues. The CDR3 here is CASSPPRAGGPETQYF. In nucleotides, the CDR3 is TGCGCCAGCAGCCCCCCTAGGGCGGGGGGGCCGGAGACCCAGTACTTC.

This sequence joins TRBV6-2 or TRBV6-3 and TRBJ2-1, with 10 bases aligning to TRBD2. From germline, CDR1 is MNHEY and CDR2 SVGEGT. V lost 5 bases, J lost 5 bases, and 6 bases stayed unmatched. This CDR3 is built from 15 residues. CDR3 sequence: CASSKRGGSHNEQFF. The CDR3 coding sequence is TGTGCCAGCAGTAAGCGGGGGGGGTCCCACAATGAGCAGTTCTTC.

This chain connects TRBV5-6 to TRBJ2-2, with TRBD1 matching over 7 bases. Germline CDR1 is SGHDT and CDR2 is YYEEEE. The CDR3 is 14 residues long. V gave up 4 bases and J gave up 7 bases; unmatched junction bases: 7. CDR3 DNA: TGTGCCAGCAGCGGGACAGTGAGGCGCGGGGAGCTGTTTTTT. This sequence encodes CASSGTVRRGELFF.

The rearrangement links TRBV3-1 (or the pseudogene TRBV3-2) to TRBJ1-2; 8 positions match TRBD1. The CDR3 spans 15 residues. The V gene's germline CDR1 is LGHDT and CDR2 YNNKEL (reference sequence). V lost 6 bases, J lost 4 bases, and 10 bases stayed unmatched. The CDR3 coding sequence is TGTGCCAGCAGGCGCTCACAGGGGGTGAGCTATGGCTACACCTTC. Translation gives CASRRSQGVSYGYTF.

This clone is a singleton in its sample. The rearrangement joins TRBV30 to TRBJ1-1; 8 bases agree with TRBD1. This CDR3 is 14 amino acids long. After removal of 2 bases from V and 0 bases from J, the junction contained 2 bases not matched to a gene. The germline CDR1 and CDR2 sequences are GTSNPN and SVGIG (reference sequence). The CDR3 loop reads CAWSRDRMNTEAFF. CDR3 DNA sequence: TGTGCCTGGAGTCGGGACAGGATGAACACTGAAGCTTTCTTT.

This rearrangement joins TRBV27 to TRBJ1-2; possible D gene TRBD1, 6 bases. The germline V gene encodes CDR1 MNHEY and CDR2 SMNVEV (reference sequence). V lost 6 bases to trimming and J lost 8 bases, with 16 bases between them. The CDR3 is 13 amino acids. For the CDR3, the DNA is TGTGCCAGCAGAGGGGGGGGCGCTCAGGGCTACACCTTC. Residues: CASRGGGAQGYTF.

The chain combines TRBV6-1 with TRBJ1-6; TRBD1 matches at 7 bases. V gave up 3 bases and J gave up 7 bases; unmatched junction bases: 9. CDR1 is MNHNS and CDR2 is SASEGT in the germline V gene. The CDR3 consists of 16 residues. CDR3 in DNA: TGTGCCAGCAGTGACCAAGACAGGGTAGAGAATTCACCCCTCCACTTT. It codes for CASSDQDRVENSPLHF.

The V and J genes are TRBV6-5 and TRBJ2-3; TRBD1 aligns across 7 bases. This CDR3 region has 14 residues. The germline V gene encodes CDR1 MNHEY and CDR2 SVGAGI. V lost 2 bases and J lost 4; bases outside the gene matches: 3. The CDR3 bases are TGTGCCAGCAGTTACCTGGGACAGCCAGATACGCAGTATTTT. This gives the protein CASSYLGQPDTQYF.

J is TRBJ2-3 and V is TRBV24-1; perhaps TRBD1 as D (5 bases). The CDR3 contains 16 residues. Trimming left V 1 base short and J 1 base short, with 11 bases between. CDR1 is KGHDR and CDR2 is SFDVKD in the germline V gene. The CDR3 loop reads CATSDFRATGTDTQYF. The CDR3 nucleotides read TGTGCCACCAGTGATTTCAGGGCTACGGGCACAGATACGCAGTATTTT.

The J gene is TRBJ1-1, the V gene TRBV11-2, with TRBD1 identical over 7 bases. Trimming removed 6 bases from V and 1 base from J; junction bases left unmatched: 11. There are 16 residues in the CDR3. Germline V gene sequence: CDR1 SGHAT, CDR2 FQNNGV. The CDR3 protein is CASRSLQGTPNTEAFF. Here the CDR3 DNA reads TGTGCCAGCAGATCCCTACAGGGGACCCCGAACACTGAAGCTTTCTTT.